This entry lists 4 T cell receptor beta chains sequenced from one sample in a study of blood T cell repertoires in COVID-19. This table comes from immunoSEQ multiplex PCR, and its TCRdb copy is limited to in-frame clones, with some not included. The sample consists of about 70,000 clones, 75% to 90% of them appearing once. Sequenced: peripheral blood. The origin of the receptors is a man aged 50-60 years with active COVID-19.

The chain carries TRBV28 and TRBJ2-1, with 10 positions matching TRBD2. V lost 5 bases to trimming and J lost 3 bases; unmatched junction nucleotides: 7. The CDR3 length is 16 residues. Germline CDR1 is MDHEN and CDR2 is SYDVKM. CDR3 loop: CASSPLAGFFYNEQFF. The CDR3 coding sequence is TGTGCCAGCAGTCCACTAGCGGGGTTTTTCTACAATGAGCAGTTCTTC.

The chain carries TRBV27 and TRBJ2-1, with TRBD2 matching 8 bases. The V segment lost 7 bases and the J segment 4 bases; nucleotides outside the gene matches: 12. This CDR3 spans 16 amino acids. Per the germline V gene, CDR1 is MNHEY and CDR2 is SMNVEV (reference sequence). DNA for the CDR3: TGTGCCAGCACCCCTAGAATGGCGGGGGGTTACAATGAGCAGTTCTTC. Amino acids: CASTPRMAGGYNEQFF.

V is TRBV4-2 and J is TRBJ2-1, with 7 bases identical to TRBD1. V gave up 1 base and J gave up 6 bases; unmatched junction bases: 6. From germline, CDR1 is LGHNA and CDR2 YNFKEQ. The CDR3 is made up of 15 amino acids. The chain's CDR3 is CASSQGLDRANEQFF. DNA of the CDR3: TGTGCCAGCAGCCAAGGATTAGACAGGGCCAATGAGCAGTTCTTC.

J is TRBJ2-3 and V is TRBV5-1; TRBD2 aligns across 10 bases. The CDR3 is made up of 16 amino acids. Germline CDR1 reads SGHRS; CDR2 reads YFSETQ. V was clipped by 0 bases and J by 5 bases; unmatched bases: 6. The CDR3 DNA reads TGCGCCAGCAGCTTGGCCAGTACTAGCGGGATAGATACGCAGTATTTT. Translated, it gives CASSLASTSGIDTQYF.